This section outlines one TCR beta chain sequence together with its context. Antigen: not known. The sample belongs to a study of T cell responses to AZD1222 COVID-19 vaccine. Study conclusions and caveats: White British people made up most donors, females outnumbered males, and clonal diversity was possibly underestimated.

The CDR3 loop spans 17 amino acids. CDR1 MDHEN and CDR2 SYDVKM come from the germline V gene. Trimming left V 10 bases short and J 0 bases short, with 19 bases between. The repertoire was sequenced with immunoSEQ multiplex PCR; TCRdb's copy has only in-frame clones and lacks some. The data show about 110,000 clones, roughly 90% seen once. Sequenced material: peripheral blood, taken on day 0 of MenACWY control vaccination. The TCR originated in an adult in good health. The chain recombines TRBV28 with TRBJ2-6; D is perhaps TRBD1 or TRBD2 (5 bases each). CDR3 in DNA: TGTGCCATATCGGTCGGGGCGCCTTTCTCTGGGGCCAACGTCCTGACTTTC. It is translated as CAISVGAPFSGANVLTF.